These T cell receptor beta chains were read from a single sample in a study of blood T cell repertoires in COVID-19. Measured with immunoSEQ multiplex PCR; TCRdb has only the in-frame clones, and not every one. The sample comprises hundreds of thousands of clones, around 89% of which are singletons, and 1% to 1.3% rests with the top ten. The sample taken for sequencing was PBMCs or T cells enriched from blood (not recorded which). These TCRs come from a young man who had recovered from COVID-19. Each CDR3 is given with its conserved first and last residue. D genes are given only for firm matches. Not all rows give a size; the values are once, few, many and, for expanded clones, a class.

size: .; D: TRBD2; J: TRBJ2-7; V: TRBV3-1/TRBV3-2; DNA: TGTGCCAGCAGCCAAACTAGCGGGGGTCTCTACGAGCAGTACTTC; CDR3: CASSQTSGGLYEQYF
size: .; D: .; J: TRBJ2-3; V: TRBV15; DNA: TGTGCCACCAGCTGGGATCCTAGCGCGGGCACAGATACGCAGTATTTT; CDR3: CATSWDPSAGTDTQYF
size: .; D: TRBD2; J: TRBJ2-7; V: TRBV27; DNA: TGTGCCAGCAGTTTATCGGGGGGGATGTTCAGTGCCTACGAGCAGTACTTC; CDR3: CASSLSGGMFSAYEQYF
size: .; D: .; J: TRBJ2-1; V: TRBV9; DNA: TGTGCCAGCAGCGTAGGTCTTTTGCGGTATAGCTCCTACAATGAGCAGTTCTTC; CDR3: CASSVGLLRYSSYNEQFF
size: few; D: .; J: TRBJ1-2; V: TRBV7-9; DNA: TGTGCCAGCAGCTTGGGTACAGGGACTAATGGCTACACCTTC; CDR3: CASSLGTGTNGYTF
size: .; D: .; J: TRBJ2-3; V: TRBV5-5; DNA: TGTGCCAGCAGCCCCGGGACGGGGCGGGATACAGATACGCAGTATTTT; CDR3: CASSPGTGRDTDTQYF
size: .; D: TRBD1; J: TRBJ2-1; V: TRBV24-1; DNA: TGTGCCACCAGTGATTTTTCAGGGGGCAACTCCTACAATGAGCAGTTCTTC; CDR3: CATSDFSGGNSYNEQFF
size: .; D: TRBD1; J: TRBJ2-7; V: TRBV13; DNA: TGTGCCAGCAGCTCCGGGACAGCGATCTACGAGCAGTACTTC; CDR3: CASSSGTAIYEQYF
size: .; D: .; J: TRBJ2-1; V: TRBV28; DNA: TGTGCCAGCAGTTTATGGAACGGGAGAGGTTACAATGAGCAGTTCTTC; CDR3: CASSLWNGRGYNEQFF
size: .; D: .; J: TRBJ2-5; V: TRBV2; DNA: TGTGCCAGCAGTGAATCTGGGCAGGGGGAGACCCAGTACTTC; CDR3: CASSESGQGETQYF
size: .; D: TRBD2; J: TRBJ2-1; V: TRBV6-2/TRBV6-3; DNA: TGTGCCAGCAGCCCAGCCACGGGGGGTTACAATGAGCAGTTCTTC; CDR3: CASSPATGGYNEQFF
size: .; D: TRBD1; J: TRBJ2-2; V: TRBV6-6; DNA: TGTGCCAGCAGCCGAACTGGACAGGGGGCCACCGGGGAGCTGTTTTTT; CDR3: CASSRTGQGATGELFF
size: .; D: .; J: TRBJ1-4; V: TRBV11-2; DNA: TGTGCCAGCAGAGGGCAGGGAAGCGAAAAACTGTTTTTT; CDR3: CASRGQGSEKLFF
size: .; D: .; J: TRBJ1-5; V: TRBV19; DNA: TGTGCCAGTACAGGGTTCAATCAGCCCCAGCATTTT; CDR3: CASTGFNQPQHF
size: .; D: TRBD2; J: TRBJ2-7; V: TRBV3-1/TRBV3-2; DNA: TGTGCCAGCAGCCAAGATATGGGCGGGAGTAGGTACGAGCAGTACTTC; CDR3: CASSQDMGGSRYEQYF
size: .; D: TRBD1; J: TRBJ2-7; V: TRBV6-5; DNA: TGTGCCAGCAGGCTCGACAGGGGAAACTCCTACGAGCAGTACTTC; CDR3: CASRLDRGNSYEQYF
size: .; D: .; J: TRBJ2-7; V: TRBV6-5; DNA: TGTGCCAGCAGTTACTCCGCGGTTAGGAGCTCCTACGAGCAGTACTTC; CDR3: CASSYSAVRSSYEQYF
size: once; D: .; J: TRBJ2-7; V: TRBV6-6; DNA: TGTGCCAGCAGAAAGGAAGGGGGGGGTTCCTACGAGCAGTACTTC; CDR3: CASRKEGGGSYEQYF
size: .; D: .; J: TRBJ2-1; V: TRBV9; DNA: TGTGCCAGCAGCCCGGTACTAGGACCTGAGCAGTTCTTC; CDR3: CASSPVLGPEQFF
size: .; D: .; J: TRBJ1-5; V: TRBV24-1; DNA: TGTGCCACCAGGGAGGGAAACAATCAGCCCCAGCATTTT; CDR3: CATREGNNQPQHF
size: .; D: .; J: TRBJ2-1; V: TRBV19; DNA: TGTGCCAGTAGTATAGATGCGTACAATGAGCAGTTCTTC; CDR3: CASSIDAYNEQFF
size: .; D: .; J: TRBJ1-1; V: TRBV5-5; DNA: TGTGCCAGCAGCTTTGAACCTGGCCGGGACACTGAAGCTTTCTTT; CDR3: CASSFEPGRDTEAFF
size: .; D: .; J: TRBJ1-3; V: TRBV29-1; DNA: TGCAGCGTTGGAGAAGACAGGAGCTCTGGAAACACCATATATTTT; CDR3: CSVGEDRSSGNTIYF
size: .; D: TRBD1; J: TRBJ2-1; V: TRBV4-1; DNA: TGCGCCAGCAGCCAACCCGGGACAGGGCACAATGAGCAGTTCTTC; CDR3: CASSQPGTGHNEQFF
size: .; D: TRBD1; J: TRBJ1-1; V: TRBV12-5; DNA: TGTGCTAGTGGTTTGGCTGATCCGGGACAGGGGGCAAGAAACACTGAAGCTTTCTTT; CDR3: CASGLADPGQGARNTEAFF
size: .; D: .; J: TRBJ1-2; V: TRBV3-1/TRBV3-2; DNA: TGTGCCAGCGTCGGGGGCAGGGGAGGGTATGGCTACACCTTC; CDR3: CASVGGRGGYGYTF
size: .; D: .; J: TRBJ1-4; V: TRBV3-1/TRBV3-2; DNA: TGTGCCAGCAGCTCCCGCGGGACAACTAATGAAAAACTGTTTTTT; CDR3: CASSSRGTTNEKLFF
size: .; D: TRBD2; J: TRBJ2-7; V: TRBV11-2; DNA: TGTGCCAGCAGCCTGGGACTAATCTACGAGCAGTACTTC; CDR3: CASSLGLIYEQYF
size: once; D: .; J: TRBJ1-5; V: TRBV5-8; DNA: TGTGCCAGCAGCTTGGAATCCAGGTCTAATCAGCCCCAGCATTTT; CDR3: CASSLESRSNQPQHF
size: .; D: .; J: TRBJ1-1; V: TRBV6-5; DNA: TGTGCCAGCAGTAAGACAGATATGAACACTGAAGCTTTCTTT; CDR3: CASSKTDMNTEAFF
size: .; D: .; J: TRBJ1-2; V: TRBV30; DNA: TGTGCCTGGAGTTCCAAAGGGGTGATTGGTGAAAGGAGCTACACCTTC; CDR3: CAWSSKGVIGERSYTF
size: .; D: TRBD1; J: TRBJ1-2; V: TRBV18; DNA: TGTGCCAGCTCAACCGGGACAGGGGCCCTCTATGGCTACACCTTC; CDR3: CASSTGTGALYGYTF
size: .; D: .; J: TRBJ1-1; V: TRBV18; DNA: TGTGCCAGCTCACCATCGGGAATGGTTGAAGCTTTCTTT; CDR3: CASSPSGMVEAFF
size: .; D: TRBD2; J: TRBJ2-7; V: TRBV27; DNA: TGTGCCAGCTCAAGGACTAGCGGGAGCTACGAGCAGTACTTC; CDR3: CASSRTSGSYEQYF
size: few; D: .; J: TRBJ2-2; V: TRBV30; DNA: TGTGCCTGGATTGCCCCCCGGGAGAACACCGGGGAGCTGTTTTTT; CDR3: CAWIAPRENTGELFF
size: .; D: .; J: TRBJ1-2; V: TRBV3-1/TRBV3-2; DNA: TGTGCCAGCAGCCAAGAAAACGGGTATGGCTACACCTTC; CDR3: CASSQENGYGYTF
size: .; D: .; J: TRBJ2-7; V: TRBV28; DNA: TGTGCCAGCAGCGGGGGAGCGGTCAGCTCCTACGAGCAGTACTTC; CDR3: CASSGGAVSSYEQYF
size: .; D: TRBD1; J: TRBJ1-4; V: TRBV30; DNA: TGTGCCTGGGACAGGGGAGGAAGGAATGAAAAACTGTTTTTT; CDR3: CAWDRGGRNEKLFF
size: .; D: TRBD1; J: TRBJ1-2; V: TRBV5-1; DNA: TGCGCCAGCAGTCCATTGACAGGGCTAGGCTATGGCTACACCTTC; CDR3: CASSPLTGLGYGYTF
size: .; D: .; J: TRBJ2-5; V: TRBV5-4; DNA: TGTGCCAGCAGAATGCGATTTAGCGCCGAGACCCAGTACTTC; CDR3: CASRMRFSAETQYF
size: .; D: TRBD2; J: TRBJ2-7; V: TRBV7-2; DNA: TGTGCCAGCAGCCCGACTAGCGGGAGCGTCTTAGGCGAGCAGTACTTC; CDR3: CASSPTSGSVLGEQYF
size: .; D: .; J: TRBJ1-6; V: TRBV2; DNA: TGTGCCAGCAGTGAATGGTCAGATGGGACTAAGAATTCACCCCTCCACTTT; CDR3: CASSEWSDGTKNSPLHF
size: once; D: TRBD2; J: TRBJ2-3; V: TRBV5-1; DNA: TGCGCCAGCAGCTTGGGGGCGACTAGCGGAACAGATACGCAGTATTTT; CDR3: CASSLGATSGTDTQYF
size: .; D: TRBD1; J: TRBJ1-2; V: TRBV11-2; DNA: TGTGCCAGCAGCCGACAGGGGACTCGCTATGGCTACACCTTC; CDR3: CASSRQGTRYGYTF
size: .; D: .; J: TRBJ2-3; V: TRBV6-5; DNA: TGTGCCAGCAGTTCCAGTTCAGATACGCAGTATTTT; CDR3: CASSSSSDTQYF
size: .; D: TRBD1; J: TRBJ2-7; V: TRBV29-1; DNA: TGCAGCGTTGTTGGGACAGGTTCCTACGAGCAGTACTTC; CDR3: CSVVGTGSYEQYF
size: .; D: .; J: TRBJ1-6; V: TRBV7-9; DNA: TGTGCCAGCAGCTTATCTGCGTCACCCCTCCACTTT; CDR3: CASSLSASPLHF
size: .; D: TRBD1; J: TRBJ1-5; V: TRBV30; DNA: TGTGCCTGCGCGACAGGGATGGGCAATCAGCCCCAGCATTTT; CDR3: CACATGMGNQPQHF
size: .; D: .; J: TRBJ1-1; V: TRBV7-9; DNA: TGTGCCAGCAGCTTGGGACAAGAGAACACTGAAGCTTTCTTT; CDR3: CASSLGQENTEAFF
size: .; D: .; J: TRBJ2-2; V: TRBV15; DNA: TGTGCCACCAGCAATACAGGGTTTATCACCGGGGAGCTGTTTTTT; CDR3: CATSNTGFITGELFF
size: .; D: .; J: TRBJ2-3; V: TRBV7-9; DNA: TGTGCCAGCAGCCCTCCGTTGGGAGTCCCCAACACAGATACGCAGTATTTT; CDR3: CASSPPLGVPNTDTQYF
size: .; D: .; J: TRBJ1-5; V: TRBV7-9; DNA: TGTGCCAGCAGCTTAGGCAGGGTGGGTAAGCAGCCCCAGCATTTT; CDR3: CASSLGRVGKQPQHF
size: .; D: TRBD1; J: TRBJ1-3; V: TRBV30; DNA: TGTGCCTGGAGGGACAGGGGGCATGGAAACACCATATATTTT; CDR3: CAWRDRGHGNTIYF
size: .; D: .; J: TRBJ1-4; V: TRBV2; DNA: TGTGCCAGCAGGAGGACAGCTTTTAATGAAAAACTGTTTTTT; CDR3: CASRRTAFNEKLFF
size: .; D: .; J: TRBJ2-7; V: TRBV27; DNA: TGTGCCAGCAGGATAGCGGTACCGTCCGCTTACGAGCAGTACTTC; CDR3: CASRIAVPSAYEQYF
size: .; D: .; J: TRBJ1-1; V: TRBV6-5; DNA: TGTGCCAGCAGTAAATCCAGGGTCAACACTGAAGCTTTCTTT; CDR3: CASSKSRVNTEAFF
size: .; D: .; J: TRBJ2-7; V: TRBV11-2; DNA: TGTGCCAGCAGCTTATACGGGACCTACGAGCAGTACTTC; CDR3: CASSLYGTYEQYF